This T cell receptor beta chain stems from a study of blood T cell repertoires in COVID-19. The method was immunoSEQ multiplex PCR; TCRdb's version includes in-frame clones alone and lacks a portion of them. The sample lists about 40,000 clones, 75% to 90% occurring once. Between the trimmed V and J ends, which lost 4 bases and 1 base, there was a span of 10 bases. CDR1 is LNHDA, CDR2 SQIVND, per germline (reference sequence). The CDR3 is 14 amino acids. The J gene is TRBJ1-1, the V gene TRBV19; D not resolved. This TCR derives from a human donor in a cohort sampled during active COVID-19. Sequencing was carried out using peripheral blood. CDR3 in amino acids: CASSSTVKNTEAFF. For the CDR3, the DNA is TGTGCCAGTAGTAGTACTGTGAAGAACACTGAAGCTTTCTTT.